Below are 18 T cell receptor beta chains sequenced from a single sample in a study of T cell repertoires in cytomegalovirus infection. Their recognized antigens are unknown. TCRdb fed the reads into MiXCR, producing one record per CDR3 protein. The sample lists 68,000 or so distinct CDR3 sequences, about 23% seen once, with roughly three quarters in the top ten. Source material: PBMCs, sequenced either directly or after in vitro stimulation (not recorded which). Receptors originate from a human donor in good health (CMV status not recorded). Some clones in this sample may be carry-over from other donors' samples.

The chain combines TRBV20-1 with TRBJ2-1; TRBD2 matches 12 bases. Germline trimming cut 0 bases from V and 3 bases from J; bases unmatched to any gene: 6. Germline CDR1 reads DFQATT; CDR2 reads SNEGSKA (reference sequence). The CDR3 consists of 17 residues. The DNA for the CDR3 is TGCAGTGCTAGAGATCACAGGACTAGCGGGAACTACAATGAGCAGTTCTTC. This translates into CSARDHRTSGNYNEQFF.

This clonotype showed up many times. The rearrangement joins TRBV7-2 to TRBJ2-3, with D unresolved. This CDR3 is 14 amino acids long. Germline CDR1 reads SGHTA; CDR2 reads FQGNSA. V lost 2 bases and J lost 6, with 12 bases in between. Here the CDR3 reads CASSLSTAADTQYF. CDR3 nucleotides: TGTGCCAGCAGCTTATCGACGGCTGCGGATACGCAGTATTTT.

This clonotype was seen repeatedly, ten times or more. The chain uses TRBV5-6 and TRBJ2-1; 9 nucleotides align to TRBD2. Germline trimming cut 4 bases from V and 10 bases from J; bases unmatched to any gene: 21. Germline loops: CDR1 SGHDT, CDR2 YYEEEE. The CDR3 is 18 amino acids. The CDR3 protein is CASSAMGLRGRASGEQFF. The CDR3 DNA reads TGTGCCAGCAGCGCTATGGGGCTGCGCGGGAGGGCCTCTGGGGAGCAGTTCTTC.

The J gene is TRBJ1-3, the V gene TRBV28, with D perhaps matching TRBD1 (5 bases). The V gene's germline CDR1 is MDHEN and CDR2 SYDVKM. This CDR3 has 16 amino acids. Trimming took 7 bases from V and 8 from J, leaving 24 bases between them. The CDR3 reads CASNPAGRAHGDTIYF. In nucleotides, the CDR3 is TGTGCCAGCAATCCCGCGGGGCGGGCCCACGGCGACACCATATATTTT.

At least ten counts were recorded for this clonotype. This chain connects TRBV12-3 or TRBV12-4 to TRBJ1-5, with TRBD1 identical over 7 bases. V lost 5 bases to trimming and J lost 3 bases; unmatched junction nucleotides: 4. The CDR3 is made up of 14 amino acids. The DNA for the CDR3 is TGTGCCAGCAGTCCAGGGGGTCTCAATCAGCCCCAGCATTTT. Encoded protein: CASSPGGLNQPQHF.

This clonotype was observed a few times. CDR3 protein: CASSHEGPTGGYTF. CDR3 bases: TGCGCCAGCAGCCACGAGGGGCCGACGGGTGGCTACACCTTC. This chain connects TRBV5-1 to TRBJ1-2; the D gene is possibly TRBD1 (5 bases). In germline, CDR1 is SGHRS, CDR2 YFSETQ. V was trimmed by 4 bases and J by 7 bases, leaving 17 bases between them. This CDR3 contains 14 residues.

The chain is built from TRBV7-8 and TRBJ1-2; D is uncertain. The germline V and J ends were trimmed by 4 bases and 0 bases, with 6 bases remaining between them. Germline-derived CDR1 and CDR2 are SGHVS and FQNEAQ. CDR3 length: 13 residues. CDR3 DNA: TGTGCCAGCAGCTCGATTGCTAACTATGGCTACACCTTC. Amino acids: CASSSIANYGYTF.

This clonotype was detected ten times or more. The rearrangement links TRBV7-2 to TRBJ2-3; D unclear. Trimming shortened V by 11 bases and J by 0 bases, and 12 bases separated the two germline ends. From germline, CDR1 is SGHTA and CDR2 FQGNSA. This CDR3 is 13 amino acids long. CDR3 DNA: TGTGCCGCCTCCCGCAGAAGCACAGATACGCAGTATTTT. Encoded protein: CAASRRSTDTQYF.

This clonotype was seen ten or more times. V gene TRBV7-2 combines with J gene TRBJ2-3, with D perhaps matching TRBD2 (6 bases). Trimming took 3 bases from V and 5 from J, leaving 6 bases between them. Germline V lookup: CDR1 SGHTA, CDR2 FQGNSA. This CDR3 has 12 amino acids. CDR3 loop: CASSFSGDTQYF. CDR3 in DNA: TGTGCCAGCAGCTTTAGCGGAGATACGCAGTATTTT.

This clonotype was counted at least ten times. The V call is TRBV6-2 or TRBV6-3, the J call TRBJ1-1, with a possible D match to TRBD1 (5 bases). Trimming took 4 bases from V and 10 from J, leaving 10 bases between them. CDR1 is MNHEY and CDR2 is SVGEGT in the germline V gene. CDR3 length: 11 amino acids. CDR3 residues: CASSSDSIAFF. The CDR3, as DNA: TGTGCCAGCAGTTCCGACAGTATAGCTTTCTTT.

This clonotype was detected only a few times. V and J are TRBV12-3 or TRBV12-4 and TRBJ1-2; TRBD1 might be the D (6 bases). CDR3 length: 12 amino acids. V lost 2 bases, J lost 9 bases, and 10 bases lay in between. Here the CDR3 reads CASSLSRDSYTF. As DNA, the CDR3 is TGTGCCAGCAGTTTATCCCGGGACAGCTACACCTTC.

The V gene is TRBV30, the J gene TRBJ2-1; no definite D call. CDR3 size: 12 residues. Trimming removed 4 bases from V and 4 bases from J, with 8 bases in between. Germline assignment: CDR1 GTSNPN and CDR2 SVGIG (reference sequence). The CDR3 sequence: CAWIGRYNEQFF. CDR3 DNA: TGTGCCTGGATAGGCAGATACAATGAGCAGTTCTTC.

This clonotype was seen repeatedly, ten times or more. The rearrangement links TRBV29-1 to TRBJ1-4, with D unresolved. CDR1 SQVTM and CDR2 ANQGSEA come from the germline V gene. The CDR3 is made up of 14 amino acids. Trimming left V 7 bases short and J 0 bases short, with 12 bases between. CDR3 sequence reads: CSAVGPATNEKLFF. The CDR3 nucleotides are TGCAGCGCCGTAGGGCCCGCAACTAATGAAAAACTGTTTTTT. Looking up the rest from reference TRBV29-1 and TRBJ1-4 gives the full variable domain: SAVISQKPSRDICQRGTSLTIQCQVDSQVTMMFWYRQQPGQSLTLIATANQGSEATYESGFVIDKFPISRPNLTFSTLTVSNMSPEDSSIYLCSAVGPATNEKLFFGSGTQLSVL.

This clonotype has at least ten counts. The chain is built from TRBV7-8 and TRBJ2-5; D is tentatively TRBD1 or TRBD2 (5 bases each). Per germline, CDR1 SGHVS and CDR2 FQNEAQ. Deletions cut 3 bases from V and 4 bases from J, with 15 bases between. This CDR3 has 15 residues. The CDR3 loop is CASSFDRGRSETQYF. CDR3 DNA sequence: TGTGCCAGCAGCTTCGATCGGGGACGGTCAGAGACCCAGTACTTC. The full variable domain, with the rest looked up from reference TRBV7-8 and TRBJ2-5, is GAGVSQSPRYKVAKRGQDVALRCDPISGHVSLFWYQQALGQGPEFLTYFQNEAQLDKSGLPSDRFFAERPEGSVSTLKIQRTQQEDSAVYLCASSFDRGRSETQYFGPGTRLLVL.

In its sample, this clonotype was seen a few times. The chain links TRBV11-3 to TRBJ1-6; tentative D call: TRBD1 (6 bases). Per germline, CDR1 SGHNT and CDR2 YENEEA. Trimming left V 1 base short and J 6 bases short, with 13 bases between. There are 16 residues in the CDR3. The CDR3 spells CASSLGEDRPNSPLHF. CDR3 DNA sequence: TGTGCCAGCAGCTTAGGAGAGGACAGACCTAATTCACCCCTCCACTTT.

This clonotype was detected ten times or more. This chain connects TRBV7-2 to TRBJ2-3; TRBD2 aligns across 8 bases. This CDR3 spans 15 amino acids. Germline CDR1 reads SGHTA; CDR2 reads FQGNSA. Unmatched junction bases numbered 8, after V lost 5 bases and J lost 4 bases. The CDR3 region has the DNA TGTGCCAGCAGCACAACTAGCGGAATACCAGATACGCAGTATTTT. This encodes CASSTTSGIPDTQYF. The whole variable domain, filled in from reference TRBV7-2 and TRBJ2-3, reads GAGVSQSPSNKVTEKGKDVELRCDPISGHTALYWYRQSLGQGLEFLIYFQGNSAPDKSGLPSDRFSAERTGGSVSTLTIQRTQQEDSAVYLCASSTTSGIPDTQYFGPGTRLTVL.

This sequence joins TRBV5-8 and TRBJ2-3, with 9 bases that match TRBD2. The CDR3 loop spans 14 amino acids. CDR1 and CDR2 (germline): SGHTS, YDEGEE. V shed 6 bases, J shed 4 bases, and the junction held 6 bases outside the gene matches. The CDR3 DNA reads as TGTGCCAGCAACTTAGCGGGAGTCTCAGATACGCAGTATTTT. Amino acids: CASNLAGVSDTQYF.

This sequence joins TRBV6-6 and TRBJ2-2; 8 bases fit TRBD2. The CDR3 sequence is 16 residues long. With 6 bases clipped from V and 3 bases from J, the junction kept 9 bases outside the gene matches. From germline, CDR1 is MNHNY and CDR2 SVGAGI (reference sequence). The CDR3 DNA reads TGTGCCAGCAGAACCCTTGCGGGAGGTCACACCGGGGAGCTGTTTTTT. This gives the protein CASRTLAGGHTGELFF.